This T cell receptor beta chain was found in a study of T-cell reconstitution after alpha-beta-depleted transplantation in children. The TCRbeta library incorporated unique molecular identifiers. TCRdb fed the PCR reads into MiXCR, producing one record per CDR3 protein. In the table there are about 360,000 distinct CDR3 sequences, about 14% of which are singletons. V trimming: 0 bases; J trimming: 0 bases; junction bases outside the gene matches: 8. The germline V gene encodes CDR1 SGHRS and CDR2 YFSETQ. CDR3 size: 17 residues. The chain is built from TRBV5-1 and TRBJ1-1; 7 bases match TRBD1. This specimen was PBMCs, taken from the stem cell graft. This clonotype originated in a human donor who donated a stem cell graft to a child with Fanconi anemia. As DNA, the CDR3 is TGCGCCAGCAGCTTGGCCTTGGGACAGAGCATGAACACTGAAGCTTTCTTT. Translating it yields CASSLALGQSMNTEAFF.